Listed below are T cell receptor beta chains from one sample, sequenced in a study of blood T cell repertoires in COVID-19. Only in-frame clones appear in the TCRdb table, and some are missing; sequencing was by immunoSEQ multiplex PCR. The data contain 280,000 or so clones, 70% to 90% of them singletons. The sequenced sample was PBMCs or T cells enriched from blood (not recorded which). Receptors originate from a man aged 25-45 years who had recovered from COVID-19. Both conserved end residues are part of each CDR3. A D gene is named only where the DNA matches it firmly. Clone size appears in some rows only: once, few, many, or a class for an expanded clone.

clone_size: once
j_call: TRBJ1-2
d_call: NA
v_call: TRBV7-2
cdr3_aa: CASSLMGRVSGYTF
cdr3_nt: TGTGCCAGCAGCTTAATGGGCAGGGTAAGCGGCTACACCTTC

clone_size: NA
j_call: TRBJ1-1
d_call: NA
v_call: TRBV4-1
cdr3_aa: CASSQDVGAWNTEAFF
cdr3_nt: TGCGCCAGCAGCCAAGATGTGGGGGCTTGGAACACTGAAGCTTTCTTT

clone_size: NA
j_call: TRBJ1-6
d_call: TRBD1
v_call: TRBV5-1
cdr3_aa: CASSLGQGAQNSPLHF
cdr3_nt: TGCGCCAGCAGCTTGGGACAGGGGGCGCAAAATTCACCCCTCCACTTT

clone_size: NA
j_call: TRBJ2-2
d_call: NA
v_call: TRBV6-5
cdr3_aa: CASSYSAGSTGELFF
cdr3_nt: TGTGCCAGCAGTTACTCGGCAGGCTCCACCGGGGAGCTGTTTTTT

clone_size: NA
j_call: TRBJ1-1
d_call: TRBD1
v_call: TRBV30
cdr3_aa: CAWNLQGVTEAFF
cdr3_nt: TGTGCCTGGAATTTACAGGGGGTTACTGAAGCTTTCTTT

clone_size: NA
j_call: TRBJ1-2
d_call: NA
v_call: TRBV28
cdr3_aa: CASSTRWTSNYGYTF
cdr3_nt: TGTGCCAGCAGTACCCGCTGGACAAGTAACTATGGCTACACCTTC

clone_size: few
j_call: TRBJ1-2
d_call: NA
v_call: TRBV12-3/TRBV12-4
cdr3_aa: CASNHFRLGGYTF
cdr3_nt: TGTGCCAGCAATCACTTTCGTCTTGGTGGCTACACCTTC

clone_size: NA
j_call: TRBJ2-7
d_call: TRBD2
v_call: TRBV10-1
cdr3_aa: CASHNISWRGATGKF
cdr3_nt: TGCGCCAGCCACAATATTTCCTGGCGGGGGGCGACTGGGAAGTTC

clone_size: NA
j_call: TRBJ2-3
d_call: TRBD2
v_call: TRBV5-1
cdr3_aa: CASSFSGEGSDTQYF
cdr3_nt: TGCGCCAGCAGCTTCTCGGGGGAGGGGTCAGATACGCAGTATTTT

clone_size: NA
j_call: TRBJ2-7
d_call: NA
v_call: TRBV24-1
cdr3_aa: CATRRLLGYEQYF
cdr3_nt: TGTGCCACCAGGCGACTTTTGGGCTACGAGCAGTACTTC

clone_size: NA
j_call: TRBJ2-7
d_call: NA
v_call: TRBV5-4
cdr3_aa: CASQDRSYEQYF
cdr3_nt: TGTGCCAGCCAAGACAGATCCTACGAGCAGTACTTC

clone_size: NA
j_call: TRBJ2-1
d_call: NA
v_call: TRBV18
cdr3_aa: CASSPLSSYNEQFF
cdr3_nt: TGTGCCAGCTCACCCTTGAGCTCCTACAATGAGCAGTTCTTC

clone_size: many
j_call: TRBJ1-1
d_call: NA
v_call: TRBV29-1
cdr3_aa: CSARQGNTEAFF
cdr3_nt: TGCAGCGCCAGGCAGGGGAACACTGAAGCTTTCTTT

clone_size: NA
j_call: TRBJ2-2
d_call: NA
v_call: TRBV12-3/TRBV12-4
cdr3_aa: CASTRDFTGELFF
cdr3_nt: TGTGCCAGCACCCGGGATTTCACCGGGGAGCTGTTTTTT

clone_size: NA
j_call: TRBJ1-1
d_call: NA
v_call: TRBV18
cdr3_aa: CASSPLSAGLNTEAFF
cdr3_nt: TGTGCCAGCTCACCACTGTCTGCGGGCCTGAACACTGAAGCTTTCTTT

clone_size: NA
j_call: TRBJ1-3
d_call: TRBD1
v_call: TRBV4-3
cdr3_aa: CASSKGTGSGGNTIYF
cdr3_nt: TGCGCCAGCAGCAAAGGGACAGGGTCAGGTGGAAACACCATATATTTT

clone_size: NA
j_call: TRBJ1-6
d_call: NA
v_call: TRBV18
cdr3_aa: CASSHPQGLYNSPLHF
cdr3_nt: TGTGCCAGCTCACACCCACAGGGATTGTATAATTCACCCCTCCACTTT

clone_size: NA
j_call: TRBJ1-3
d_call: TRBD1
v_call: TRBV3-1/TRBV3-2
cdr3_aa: CASGQGGGNTIYF
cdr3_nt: TGTGCCAGCGGGCAGGGGGGAGGAAACACCATATATTTT

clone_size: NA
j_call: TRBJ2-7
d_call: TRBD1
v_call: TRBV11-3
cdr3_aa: CASSPRTGKSSYEQYF
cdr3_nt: TGTGCCAGCAGCCCCCGGACAGGGAAAAGCTCCTACGAGCAGTACTTC

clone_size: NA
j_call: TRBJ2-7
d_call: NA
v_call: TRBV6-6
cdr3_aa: CASRVTHQGSSYEQYF
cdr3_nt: TGTGCCAGCCGAGTTACGCACCAGGGGTCATCCTACGAGCAGTACTTC

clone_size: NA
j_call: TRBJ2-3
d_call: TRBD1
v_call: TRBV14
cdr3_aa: CASSRQTGRADTQYF
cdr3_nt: TGTGCCAGCAGCCGCCAGACAGGGCGAGCAGATACGCAGTATTTT

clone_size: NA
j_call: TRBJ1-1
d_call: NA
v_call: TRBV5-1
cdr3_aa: CASSLFAGEGNTEAFF
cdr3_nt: TGCGCCAGCAGCTTGTTCGCAGGGGAAGGGAACACTGAAGCTTTCTTT

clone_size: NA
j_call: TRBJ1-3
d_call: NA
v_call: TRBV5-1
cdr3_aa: CASSLSGALSGNTIYF
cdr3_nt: TGCGCCAGCAGCTTGTCAGGGGCCCTCTCTGGAAACACCATATATTTT

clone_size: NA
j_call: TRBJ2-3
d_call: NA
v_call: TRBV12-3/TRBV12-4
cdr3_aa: CASSRTSTDTQYF
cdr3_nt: TGTGCCAGCAGTCGAACATCCACAGATACGCAGTATTTT

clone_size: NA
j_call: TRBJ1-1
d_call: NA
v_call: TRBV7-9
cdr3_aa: CASSSLGYREAFF
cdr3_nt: TGTGCCAGCAGCTCCCTGGGGTACAGGGAAGCTTTCTTT

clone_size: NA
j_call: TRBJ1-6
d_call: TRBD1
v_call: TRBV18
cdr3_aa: CASSPPRVGTGDSPLHF
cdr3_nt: TGTGCCAGCTCACCACCTCGAGTGGGGACAGGGGATTCACCCCTCCACTTT

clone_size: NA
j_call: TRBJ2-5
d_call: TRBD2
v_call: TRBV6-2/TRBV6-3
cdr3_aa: CASSYSGTSGTQYF
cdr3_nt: TGTGCCAGCAGTTACTCAGGGACTAGCGGAACCCAGTACTTC

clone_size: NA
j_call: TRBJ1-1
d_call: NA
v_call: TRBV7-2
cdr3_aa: CASRNRAGSTEAFF
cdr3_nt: TGTGCCAGCAGGAACAGGGCTGGCAGCACTGAAGCTTTCTTT

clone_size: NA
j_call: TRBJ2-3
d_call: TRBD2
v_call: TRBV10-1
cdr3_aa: CASGVASGGTDTQYF
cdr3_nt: TGCGCCAGCGGTGTTGCTAGCGGGGGAACAGATACGCAGTATTTT

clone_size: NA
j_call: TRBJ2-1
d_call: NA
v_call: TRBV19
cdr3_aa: CASSMMAGANEQFF
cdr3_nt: TGTGCCAGTAGTATGATGGCAGGGGCGAATGAGCAGTTCTTC

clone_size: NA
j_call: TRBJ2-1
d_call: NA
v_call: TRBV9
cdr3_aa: CASSVTGYNEWQFF
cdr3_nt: TGTGCCAGCAGCGTAACAGGATACAATGAGTGGCAGTTCTTC

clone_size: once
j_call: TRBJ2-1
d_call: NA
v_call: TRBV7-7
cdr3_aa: CASSQNIGDNEQFF
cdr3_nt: TGTGCTAGCAGTCAGAATATCGGGGACAATGAGCAGTTCTTC

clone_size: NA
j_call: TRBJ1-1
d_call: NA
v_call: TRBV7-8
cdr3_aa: CASSLTRGSMNTEAFF
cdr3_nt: TGTGCCAGCAGCTTAACCCGCGGGAGTATGAACACTGAAGCTTTCTTT

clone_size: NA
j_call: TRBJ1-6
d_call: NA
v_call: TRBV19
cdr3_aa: CASSISEGVNSPLHF
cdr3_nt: TGTGCCAGTAGTATTTCGGAAGGGGTTAATTCACCCCTCCACTTT

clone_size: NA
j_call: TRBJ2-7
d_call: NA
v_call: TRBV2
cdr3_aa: CASRPQVYSYEQYF
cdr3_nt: TGTGCCAGCAGGCCACAGGTCTACTCCTACGAGCAGTACTTC

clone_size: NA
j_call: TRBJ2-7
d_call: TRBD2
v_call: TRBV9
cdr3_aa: CASSPFSGTTGPEQYF
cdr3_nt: TGTGCCAGCAGCCCCTTTTCCGGGACTACTGGGCCCGAGCAGTACTTC